This T cell receptor (beta chain) is from a study of T cell repertoires in cytomegalovirus infection (dated by TCRdb to the late 2010s). In the study overall: Because public TCR beta signatures pointed to carriage of CMV infection together with the matching HLA type, the HLA type of each donor mattered for the analysis.

This clonotype was counted between two and nine times. Its antigen is not yet known. No base quality values were provided; no much bigger clone lies one nucleotide off. Findings and caveats that apply to the study as a whole: The ex vivo response was dominated by HLA-C-restricted CMV-specific TCR beta clonotypes, and the single most frequent clonotype in two of eight donors was supplied by these HLA-C-restricted clonotypes. In both this cohort and an independent roughly 400-donor cohort, the cumulative frequency of public TCR beta family members distinguished carriers of CMV infection plus the relevant HLA type.

The CDR3 runs 14 residues from the cysteine to the phenylalanine. Here the CDR3 DNA is all that survives: 42 bases in frame from base 1. Unmatched junction bases come to 14, with V trimmed by 5 bases and J by 18 bases. CDR1 and CDR2, looked up from the germline V gene (reference sequence), are MNHEY and SMNVEV. Instrument used: Illumina HiSeq 1500. TCRdb took the public reads, trimmed them with fastp at Q25, ran MiXCR for clone calling and kept in-frame beta chains. Merged by CDR3 protein, the rows form single entries marked with the most common genes and DNA. Within this sample are around 280,000 distinct CDR3 sequences, with around 10% of them counted one time only. Over 2.5% of the sample comes from the top ten.

The rearranged chain carries TRBV27 and TRBJ1-6, and 9 junctional nucleotides match TRBD1. The sample taken for sequencing was PBMCs. The receptor was isolated from a human donor in good health (CMV status not recorded). Some clones in this sample may be carry-over from other donors' samples. Here is the DNA: TGTGCCAGCAGTCCGGGACAGGGACTTCTGAGCGCCCACTTT. It translates to CASSPGQGLLSAHF.